The clone carrying this TCR beta chain was detected ten times or more. What it recognizes is unknown. Germline V lookup: CDR1 SNHLY, CDR2 FYNNEI. This CDR3 has 14 amino acids. V shed 6 bases and J shed 0 bases, with 11 bases lying between them. These data are taken from a study of T cells after yellow fever vaccination. TCRdb processed the 5' RACE reads anew with MiXCR; each CDR3 protein has one entry. The top ten hold just under 3% of the sample, which has approximately 150,000 distinct CDR3 sequences, about 6.2% seen once. General study findings and limits: Any FACS-sorted repertoire could hold abundant clonotypes that contaminate it from the bulk population. Once the booster was given, most primary-vaccination clones reappeared, at approximately 97% for CD4 and more than 85% for CD8.

The receptor's source is a man aged 18 to 29 who received the YFV17D yellow fever vaccine. This chain links TRBV2 with TRBJ1-1; TRBD1 is a possible D gene (5 bases). The sequencing here drew on CD4+ T cells sorted from PBMCs, taken on the day of the first yellow fever vaccination. The CDR3 bases are TGTGCCAGCAGGGGGGGAAGCATGAACACTGAAGCTTTCTTT. It yields the protein CASRGGSMNTEAFF.